The T cell receptor (beta chain) under discussion was sequenced for a study of T cell responses to AZD1222 COVID-19 vaccine. The junction had 16 bases not matched to a gene; V was cut back by 4 bases and J by 10 bases. Germline V gene data show CDR1 as LGHDT and CDR2 as YNNKEL (reference sequence). The CDR3 sequence is 16 residues long. Profiling relied on immunoSEQ multiplex PCR, and the TCRdb table lists in-frame clones only, not all of them. The sample consists of approximately 110,000 clones, approximately 89% of them appearing once. Material: peripheral blood, obtained on day 0 of AZD1222 vaccination. The rearrangement joins TRBV3-1 (or the pseudogene TRBV3-2) to TRBJ2-1, with 7 positions matching TRBD2. This TCR came from an adult in good health. CDR3 amino acids: CASSPYRGGPVGEQFF. The CDR3 nucleotides read TGTGCCAGCAGCCCCTATCGCGGGGGACCGGTTGGGGAGCAGTTCTTC.